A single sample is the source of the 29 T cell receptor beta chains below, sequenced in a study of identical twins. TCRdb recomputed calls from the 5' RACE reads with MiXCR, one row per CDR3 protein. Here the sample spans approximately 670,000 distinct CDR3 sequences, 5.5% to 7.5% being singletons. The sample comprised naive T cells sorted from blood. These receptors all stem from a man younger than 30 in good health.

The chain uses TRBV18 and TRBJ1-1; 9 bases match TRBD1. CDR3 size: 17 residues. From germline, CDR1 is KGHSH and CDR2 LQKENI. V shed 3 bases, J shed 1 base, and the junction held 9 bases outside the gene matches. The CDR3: CASSPLAGQGRNTEAFF. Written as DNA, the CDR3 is TGTGCCAGCTCACCCCTCGCGGGACAGGGCAGGAACACTGAAGCTTTCTTT. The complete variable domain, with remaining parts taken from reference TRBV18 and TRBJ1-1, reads NAGVMQNPRHLVRRRGQEARLRCSPMKGHSHVYWYRQLPEEGLKFMVYLQKENIIDESGMPKERFSAEFPKEGPSILRIQQVVRGDSAAYFCASSPLAGQGRNTEAFFGQGTRLTVV.

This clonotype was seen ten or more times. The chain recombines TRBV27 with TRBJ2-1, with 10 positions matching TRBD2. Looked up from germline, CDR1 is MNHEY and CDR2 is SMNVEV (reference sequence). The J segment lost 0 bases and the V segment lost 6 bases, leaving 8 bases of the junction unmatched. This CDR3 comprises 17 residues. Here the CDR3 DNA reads TGTGCCAGCAGCGACCTCCTAGCGGGAGACTCCTACAATGAGCAGTTCTTC. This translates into CASSDLLAGDSYNEQFF.

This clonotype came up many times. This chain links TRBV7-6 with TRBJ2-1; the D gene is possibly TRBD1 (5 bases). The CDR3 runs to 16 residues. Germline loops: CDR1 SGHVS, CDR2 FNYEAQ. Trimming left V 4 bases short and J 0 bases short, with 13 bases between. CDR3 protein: CASSSLRVGSYNEQFF. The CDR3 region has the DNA TGTGCCAGCAGCTCCCTCAGGGTGGGCTCCTACAATGAGCAGTTCTTC. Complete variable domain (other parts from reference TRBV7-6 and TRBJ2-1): GAGVSQSPRYKVTKRGQDVALRCDPISGHVSLYWYRQALGQGPEFLTYFNYEAQQDKSGLPNDRFSAERPEGSISTLTIQRTEQRDSAMYRCASSSLRVGSYNEQFFGPGTRLTVL.

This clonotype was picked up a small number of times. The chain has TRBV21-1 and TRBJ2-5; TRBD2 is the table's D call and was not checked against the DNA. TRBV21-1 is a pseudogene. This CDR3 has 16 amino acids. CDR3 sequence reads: CASIPGQREGQETQYF. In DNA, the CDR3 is TGTGCCAGCATCCCGGGGCAGCGGGAGGGCCAAGAGACCCAGTACTTC.

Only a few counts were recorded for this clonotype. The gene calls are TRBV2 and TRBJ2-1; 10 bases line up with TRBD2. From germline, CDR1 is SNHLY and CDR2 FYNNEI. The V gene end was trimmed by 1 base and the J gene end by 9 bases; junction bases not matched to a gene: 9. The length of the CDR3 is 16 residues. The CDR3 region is CASSEVVSGRSFEQFF. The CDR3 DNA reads TGTGCCAGCAGTGAAGTCGTTAGCGGGAGGTCTTTTGAGCAGTTCTTC.

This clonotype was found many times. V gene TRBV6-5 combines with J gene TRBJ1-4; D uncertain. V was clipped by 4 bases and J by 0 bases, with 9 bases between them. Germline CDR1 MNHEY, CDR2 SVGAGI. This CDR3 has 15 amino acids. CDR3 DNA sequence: TGTGCCAGCAGTTCGGACCTTGCAACTAATGAAAAACTGTTTTTT. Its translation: CASSSDLATNEKLFF.

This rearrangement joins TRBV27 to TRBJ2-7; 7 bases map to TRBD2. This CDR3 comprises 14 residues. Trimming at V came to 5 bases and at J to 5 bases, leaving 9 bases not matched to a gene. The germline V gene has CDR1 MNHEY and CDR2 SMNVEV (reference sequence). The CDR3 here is CASSALGTIHEQYF. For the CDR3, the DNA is TGTGCCAGCAGTGCTCTTGGGACTATCCACGAGCAGTACTTC.

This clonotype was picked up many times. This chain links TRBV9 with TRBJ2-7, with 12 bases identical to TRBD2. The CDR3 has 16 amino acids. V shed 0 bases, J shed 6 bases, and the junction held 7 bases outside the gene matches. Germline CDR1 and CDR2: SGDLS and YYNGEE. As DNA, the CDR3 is TGTGCCAGCAGCGTAGAATCCGTACTAGCGGGAGGCGAGCAGTACTTC. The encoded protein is CASSVESVLAGGEQYF.

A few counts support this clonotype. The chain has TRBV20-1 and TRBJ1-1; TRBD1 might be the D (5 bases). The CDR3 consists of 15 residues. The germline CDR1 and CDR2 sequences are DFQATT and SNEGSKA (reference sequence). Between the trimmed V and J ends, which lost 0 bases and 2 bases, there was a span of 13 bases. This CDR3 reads CSARDPTGVNTEAFF. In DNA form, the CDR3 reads TGCAGTGCTAGAGATCCCACGGGGGTTAACACTGAAGCTTTCTTT.

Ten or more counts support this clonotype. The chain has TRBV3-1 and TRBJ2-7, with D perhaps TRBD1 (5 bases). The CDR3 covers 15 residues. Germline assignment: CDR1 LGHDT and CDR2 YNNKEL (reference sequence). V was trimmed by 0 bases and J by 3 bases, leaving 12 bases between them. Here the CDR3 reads CASSQESGHFYEQYF. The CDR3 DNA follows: TGTGCCAGCAGCCAAGAATCAGGACATTTCTACGAGCAGTACTTC.

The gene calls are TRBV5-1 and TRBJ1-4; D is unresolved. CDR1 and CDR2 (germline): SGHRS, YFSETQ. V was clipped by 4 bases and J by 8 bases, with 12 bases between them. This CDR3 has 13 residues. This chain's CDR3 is CASSVRMDEKLFF. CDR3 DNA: TGCGCCAGCAGCGTTCGGATGGACGAAAAACTGTTTTTT. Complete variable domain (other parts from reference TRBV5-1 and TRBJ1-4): KAGVTQTPRYLIKTRGQQVTLSCSPISGHRSVSWYQQTPGQGLQFLFEYFSETQRNKGNFPGRFSGRQFSNSRSEMNVSTLELGDSALYLCASSVRMDEKLFFGSGTQLSVL.

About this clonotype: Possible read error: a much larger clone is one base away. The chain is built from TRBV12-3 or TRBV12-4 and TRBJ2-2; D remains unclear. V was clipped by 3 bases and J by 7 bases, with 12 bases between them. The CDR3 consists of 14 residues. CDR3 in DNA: TGTGCCAGCAGTTTTCATATCCAGTTCGGGGAGCTGTTTTTT. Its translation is CASSFHIQFGELFF.

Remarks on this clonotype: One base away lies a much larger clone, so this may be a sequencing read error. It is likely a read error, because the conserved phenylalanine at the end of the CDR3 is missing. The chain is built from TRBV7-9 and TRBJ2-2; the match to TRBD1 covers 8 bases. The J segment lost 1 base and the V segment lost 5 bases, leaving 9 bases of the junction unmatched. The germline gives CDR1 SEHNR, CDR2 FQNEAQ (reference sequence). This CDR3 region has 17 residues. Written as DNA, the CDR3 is TGTGCCAGCAGCACTCATGGACAGGGAAGGAACACCGGGGAGCTGTTTTAT. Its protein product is CASSTHGQGRNTGELFY.

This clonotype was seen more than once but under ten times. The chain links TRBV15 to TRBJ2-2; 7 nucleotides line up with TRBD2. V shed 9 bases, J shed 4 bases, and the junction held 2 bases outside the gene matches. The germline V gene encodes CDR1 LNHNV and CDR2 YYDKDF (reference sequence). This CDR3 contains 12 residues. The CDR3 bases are TGTGCCACACGACTAGCCACCGGGGAGCTGTTTTTT. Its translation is CATRLATGELFF.

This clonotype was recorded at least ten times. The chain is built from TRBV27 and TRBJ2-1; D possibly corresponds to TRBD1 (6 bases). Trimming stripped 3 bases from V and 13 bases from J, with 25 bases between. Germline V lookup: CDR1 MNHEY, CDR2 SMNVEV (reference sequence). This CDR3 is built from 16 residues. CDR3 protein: CASSFYKGRQVGGQFF. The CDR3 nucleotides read TGTGCCAGCAGTTTTTATAAGGGAAGACAGGTTGGGGGCCAGTTCTTC.

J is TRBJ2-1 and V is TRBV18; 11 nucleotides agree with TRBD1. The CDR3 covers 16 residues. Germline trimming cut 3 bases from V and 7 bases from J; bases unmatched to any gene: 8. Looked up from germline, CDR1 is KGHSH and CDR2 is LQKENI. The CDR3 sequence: CASSPLDRGLGNEQFF. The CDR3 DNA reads TGTGCCAGCTCACCCCTGGACAGGGGGCTAGGGAATGAGCAGTTCTTC.

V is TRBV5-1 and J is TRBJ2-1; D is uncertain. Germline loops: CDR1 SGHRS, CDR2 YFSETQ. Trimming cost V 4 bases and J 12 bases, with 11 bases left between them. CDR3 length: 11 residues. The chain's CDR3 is CASSGIGGQFF. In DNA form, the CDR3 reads TGCGCCAGCAGCGGTATAGGTGGGCAGTTCTTC.

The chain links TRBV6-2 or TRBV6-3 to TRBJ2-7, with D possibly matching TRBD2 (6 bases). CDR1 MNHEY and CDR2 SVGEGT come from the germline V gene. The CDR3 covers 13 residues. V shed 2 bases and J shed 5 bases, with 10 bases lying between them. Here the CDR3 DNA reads TGTGCCAGCAGTTACGGTGGAGGGCACGAGCAGTACGTC. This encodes CASSYGGGHEQYV.

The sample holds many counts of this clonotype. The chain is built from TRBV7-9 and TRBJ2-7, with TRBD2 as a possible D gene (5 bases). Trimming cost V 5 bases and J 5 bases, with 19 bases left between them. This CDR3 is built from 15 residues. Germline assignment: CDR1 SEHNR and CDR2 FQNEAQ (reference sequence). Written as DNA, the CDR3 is TGTGCCAGCAGCATCAAGCGGACCTCTGGGGACGAGCAGTACTTC. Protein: CASSIKRTSGDEQYF.

The CDR3 loop reads CSAETSTSYNEQFF. The CDR3 DNA sequence: TGCAGTGCAGAGACAAGCACCTCCTACAATGAGCAGTTCTTC. V and J are TRBV20-1 and TRBJ2-1; no definite D call. From germline, CDR1 is DFQATT and CDR2 SNEGSKA (reference sequence). Trimming removed 6 bases from V and 0 bases from J, with 12 bases in between. This CDR3 spans 14 amino acids.

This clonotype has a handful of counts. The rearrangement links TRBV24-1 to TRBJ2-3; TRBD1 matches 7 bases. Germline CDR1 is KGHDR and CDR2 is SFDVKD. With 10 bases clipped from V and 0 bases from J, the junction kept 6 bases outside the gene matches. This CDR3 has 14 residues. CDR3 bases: TGTGCCACTAGCGACAGGGTTAGCACAGATACGCAGTATTTT. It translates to CATSDRVSTDTQYF.

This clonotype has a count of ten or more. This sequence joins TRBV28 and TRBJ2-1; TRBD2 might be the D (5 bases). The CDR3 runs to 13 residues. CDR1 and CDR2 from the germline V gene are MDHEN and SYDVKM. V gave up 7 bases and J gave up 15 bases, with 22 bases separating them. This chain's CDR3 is CASTARTAWRTFF. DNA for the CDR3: TGTGCCAGCACCGCCCGGACGGCCTGGAGGACGTTCTTC. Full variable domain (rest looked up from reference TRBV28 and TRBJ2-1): DVKVTQSSRYLVKRTGEKVFLECVQDMDHENMFWYRQDPGLGLRLIYFSYDVKMKEKGDIPEGYSVSREKKERFSLILESASTNQTSMYLCASTARTAWRTFFGPGTRLTVL.

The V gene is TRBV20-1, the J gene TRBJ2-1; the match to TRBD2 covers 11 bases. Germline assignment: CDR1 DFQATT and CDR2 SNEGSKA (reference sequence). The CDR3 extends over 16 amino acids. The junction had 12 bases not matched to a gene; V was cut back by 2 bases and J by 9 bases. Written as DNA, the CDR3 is TGCAGTGCTAGAAAACCGGGACTAGCGGAACCCGGTGAGCAGTTCTTC. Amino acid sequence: CSARKPGLAEPGEQFF.

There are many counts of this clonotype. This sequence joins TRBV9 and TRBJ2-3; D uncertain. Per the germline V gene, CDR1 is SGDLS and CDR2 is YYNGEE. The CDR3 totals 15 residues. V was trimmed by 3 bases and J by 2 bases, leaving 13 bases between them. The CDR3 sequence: CASSGQSRLTDTQYF. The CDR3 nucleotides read TGTGCCAGCAGCGGTCAATCCAGGCTCACAGATACGCAGTATTTT.

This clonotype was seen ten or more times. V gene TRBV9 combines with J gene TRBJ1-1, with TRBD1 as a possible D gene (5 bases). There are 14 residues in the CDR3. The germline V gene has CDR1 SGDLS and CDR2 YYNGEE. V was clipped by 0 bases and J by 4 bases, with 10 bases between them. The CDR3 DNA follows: TGTGCCAGCAGCGTAGGAACAGGAAGCACTGAAGCTTTCTTT. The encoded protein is CASSVGTGSTEAFF.

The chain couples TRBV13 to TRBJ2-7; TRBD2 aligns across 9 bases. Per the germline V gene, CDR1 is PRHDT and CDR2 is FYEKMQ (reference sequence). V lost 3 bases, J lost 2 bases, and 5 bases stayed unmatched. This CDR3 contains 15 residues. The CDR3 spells CASSLRAGGTYEQYF. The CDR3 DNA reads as TGTGCCAGCAGCTTGCGCGCGGGAGGGACCTACGAGCAGTACTTC.

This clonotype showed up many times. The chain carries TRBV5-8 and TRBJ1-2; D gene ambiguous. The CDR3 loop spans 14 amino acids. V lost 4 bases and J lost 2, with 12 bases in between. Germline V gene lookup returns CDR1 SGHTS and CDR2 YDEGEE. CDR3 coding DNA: TGTGCCAGCAGCGTGTTCCGGGAGAACTATGGCTACACCTTC. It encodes CASSVFRENYGYTF. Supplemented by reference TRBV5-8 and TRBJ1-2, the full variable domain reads EAGVTQSPTHLIKTRGQQATLRCSPISGHTSVYWYQQALGLGLQFLLWYDEGEERNRGNFPPRFSGRQFPNYSSELNVNALELEDSALYLCASSVFRENYGYTFGSGTRLTVV.

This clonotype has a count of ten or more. CDR3 in DNA: TGTGCCAGCAGCCCAGGGACTAGCGGTGGCGATGAGCAGTTCTTC. This codes for CASSPGTSGGDEQFF. The chain uses TRBV12-3 or TRBV12-4 and TRBJ2-1, with 11 nucleotides matching TRBD2. The length of the CDR3 is 15 residues. Trimming took 6 bases from V and 8 from J; bases not matched to a gene: 9.

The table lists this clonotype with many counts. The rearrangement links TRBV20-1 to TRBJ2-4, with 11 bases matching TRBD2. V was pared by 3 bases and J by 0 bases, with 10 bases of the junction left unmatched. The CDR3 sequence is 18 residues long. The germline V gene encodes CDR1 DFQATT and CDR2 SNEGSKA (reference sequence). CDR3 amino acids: CSASPLAGGILAKNIQYF. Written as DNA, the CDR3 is TGCAGTGCTAGTCCCCTAGCGGGAGGTATACTAGCCAAAAACATTCAGTACTTC.